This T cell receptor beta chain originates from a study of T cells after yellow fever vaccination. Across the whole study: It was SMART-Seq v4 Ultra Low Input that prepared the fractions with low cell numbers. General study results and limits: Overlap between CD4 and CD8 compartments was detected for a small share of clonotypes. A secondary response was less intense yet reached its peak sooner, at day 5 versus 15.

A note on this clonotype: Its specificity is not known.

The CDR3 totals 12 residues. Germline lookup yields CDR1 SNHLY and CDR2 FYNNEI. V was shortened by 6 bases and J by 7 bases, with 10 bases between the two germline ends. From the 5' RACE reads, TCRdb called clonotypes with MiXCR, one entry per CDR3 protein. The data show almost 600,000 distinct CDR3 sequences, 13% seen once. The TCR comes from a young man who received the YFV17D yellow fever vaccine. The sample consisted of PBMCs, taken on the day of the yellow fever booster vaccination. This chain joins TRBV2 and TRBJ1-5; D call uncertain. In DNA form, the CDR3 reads TGTGCCAGCAGCTCGGGCAGACAGCCCCAGCATTTT. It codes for CASSSGRQPQHF.